These 5 T cell receptor beta chains were sequenced from one sample in a study of PD-1 blockade in classical Hodgkin lymphoma. In every patient, relapse followed autologous stem cell transplantation, while exposure to brentuximab vedotin differed. Researchers used magnetic negative selection to pull out pure CD4+ T cells from thawed PBMCs. Repertoires were generated with immunoSEQ multiplex PCR, while TCRdb's copy carries only in-frame clones and drops some. The sample lists 30,000 to 40,000 clones, 80% to 95% occurring once. Sample: CD4+ T cells from blood, taken at baseline. Every receptor here comes from a human donor with classical Hodgkin lymphoma.

The V gene is TRBV28, the J gene TRBJ1-2; D is perhaps TRBD1 (6 bases). The CDR3 extends over 15 amino acids. The germline V and J ends were trimmed by 5 bases and 5 bases, with 18 bases remaining between them. From germline, CDR1 is MDHEN and CDR2 SYDVKM. The CDR3 sequence is CASSGIVQGGYGYTF. The CDR3 nucleotides are TGTGCCAGCAGTGGAATAGTACAGGGAGGTTATGGCTACACCTTC.

The chain carries TRBV10-2 and TRBJ2-3; TRBD2 might be the D (6 bases). The V gene lost 10 bases and the J gene lost 5 bases, with 19 bases spanning the gap. The germline V gene has CDR1 WSHSY and CDR2 SAAADI. CDR3 size: 14 residues. CDR3 sequence reads: CAILAGLREDTQYF. CDR3 coding DNA: TGCGCCATCCTTGCGGGACTCAGGGAAGATACGCAGTATTTT.

The V call is TRBV5-1, the J call TRBJ2-5; 9 nucleotides align to TRBD2. V dropped 1 base and J dropped 0; count of bases not matched to a gene: 4. The CDR3 length is 16 residues. From germline, CDR1 is SGHRS and CDR2 YFSETQ. The CDR3 DNA reads TGCGCCAGCAGCTTGCGAGCTAGCGGGGACCAAGAGACCCAGTACTTC. It yields the protein CASSLRASGDQETQYF.

The V call is TRBV27, the J call TRBJ2-5; D not certain. V lost 4 bases, J lost 5 bases, and 11 bases lay in between. CDR1 is MNHEY and CDR2 is SMNVEV in the germline V gene (reference sequence). The length of the CDR3 is 13 residues. The CDR3 DNA reads as TGTGCCAGCAGTTCGATTTTCTGGGAGACCCAGTACTTC. It yields the protein CASSSIFWETQYF.

V and J are TRBV5-1 and TRBJ2-2; D unclear. This CDR3 is built from 13 residues. The ends were cut back, 4 bases at V and 5 bases at J, with 9 bases in the middle. CDR1 and CDR2 from the germline V gene are SGHRS and YFSETQ. The CDR3 coding sequence is TGCGCCAGCAGCGCCCGACAAACCGGGGAGCTGTTTTTT. Translated, it gives CASSARQTGELFF.